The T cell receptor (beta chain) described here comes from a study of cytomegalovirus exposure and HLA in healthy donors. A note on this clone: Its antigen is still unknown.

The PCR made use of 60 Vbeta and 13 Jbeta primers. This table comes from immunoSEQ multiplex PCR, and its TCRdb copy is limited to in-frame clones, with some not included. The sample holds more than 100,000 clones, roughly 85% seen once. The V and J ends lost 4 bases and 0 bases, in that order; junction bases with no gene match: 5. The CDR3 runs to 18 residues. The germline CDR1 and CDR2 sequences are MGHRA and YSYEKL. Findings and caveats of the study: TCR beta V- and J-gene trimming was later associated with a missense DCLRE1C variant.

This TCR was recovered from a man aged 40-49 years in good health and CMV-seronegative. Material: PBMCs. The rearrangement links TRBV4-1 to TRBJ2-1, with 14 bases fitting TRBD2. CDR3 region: CASSRIGTSGSSYNEQFF. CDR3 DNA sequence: TGCGCCAGCAGCCGAATCGGGACTAGCGGGAGCTCCTACAATGAGCAGTTCTTC.